The 25 T cell receptor beta chains below come from one sample, sequenced in a study of CD8 T cells in Susac syndrome. Random hexamers were used to reverse transcribe an amount of roughly 0.45 to 1 ug RNA. TCRdb ran MiXCR on the immunoSEQ multiplex PCR reads and lists one entry per CDR3 protein. The sample consists of 150,000 to 200,000 distinct CDR3 sequences, approximately 95% of them appearing once. Material: CD8+ T cells from PBMCs. The origin of the receptors is a human donor with multiple sclerosis.

The J gene is TRBJ2-4, the V gene TRBV12-3 or TRBV12-4; perhaps TRBD1 as D (6 bases). The CDR3 is 14 amino acids. The ends were cut back, 4 bases at V and 8 bases at J, with 15 bases in the middle. The CDR3 spells CASSSQGRSDIQYF. Written as DNA, the CDR3 is TGTGCCAGCAGTTCTCAGGGGCGATCGGACATTCAGTACTTC.

The CDR3 here is CASSENDKADGYTF. The DNA for the CDR3 is TGTGCCAGCAGTGAAAATGATAAGGCGGACGGCTACACCTTC. This chain links TRBV2 with TRBJ1-2; no definite D call. Trimming took 2 bases from V and 8 from J, leaving 15 bases between them. The CDR3 totals 14 residues. Germline CDR1 is SNHLY and CDR2 is FYNNEI.

V is TRBV27 and J is TRBJ2-5; 13 positions match TRBD2. Unmatched junction bases numbered 6, after V lost 3 bases and J lost 5 bases. Per the germline V gene, CDR1 is MNHEY and CDR2 is SMNVEV (reference sequence). This CDR3 spans 16 amino acids. CDR3 in DNA: TGTGCCAGCAGTTTCGGACTAGCGGGAGATAGGGAGACCCAGTACTTC. Encoded protein: CASSFGLAGDRETQYF.

This rearrangement joins TRBV12-3 or TRBV12-4 to TRBJ2-7; D may be TRBD1 or TRBD2 (6 bases each). V was shortened by 6 bases and J by 3 bases, with 15 bases between the two germline ends. CDR3 length equals 14 residues. CDR3 DNA sequence: TGTGCCAGCAGCGCCTCGGAGGGGGGCTACGAGCAGTACTTC. This sequence encodes CASSASEGGYEQYF.

The chain combines TRBV24-1 with TRBJ2-3; maybe TRBD2 (6 bases). Germline values: CDR1 KGHDR, CDR2 SFDVKD. V was clipped by 5 bases and J by 6 bases, with 14 bases between them. This CDR3 spans 14 amino acids. CDR3 bases: TGTGCCACCAGTGCCACGGGACTCGACGATACGCAGTATTTT. It yields the protein CATSATGLDDTQYF.

This clonotype showed up just once. The chain carries TRBV6-1 and TRBJ1-2, with 9 bases fitting TRBD1. The CDR3 totals 16 residues. The germline V gene has CDR1 MNHNS and CDR2 SASEGT. V shed 3 bases, J shed 2 bases, and the junction held 7 bases outside the gene matches. The CDR3 region has the DNA TGTGCCAGCAGTGAGGTGTGGACAGGGGACAACTATGGCTACACCTTC. Its translation: CASSEVWTGDNYGYTF.

Of note for this clonotype: At one of its ends the junction is not consistent with the germline gene, which may arise from a read error. The genes are TRBV7-9 and TRBJ2-3, with TRBD2 matching 8 bases. Germline CDR1 reads SEHNR; CDR2 reads FQNEAQ (reference sequence). There are 15 residues in the CDR3. This chain's CDR3 is CASSVAGPSTDTQYF. CDR3 DNA sequence: TGTGCCAGCAGCGTAGCGGGACCGAGCACAGATACGCAGTATTTT.

This chain connects TRBV20-1 to TRBJ2-3; D remains unclear. Looked up from germline, CDR1 is DFQATT and CDR2 is SNEGSKA (reference sequence). V was trimmed by 1 base and J by 8 bases, leaving 7 bases between them. This CDR3 contains 11 residues. CDR3 coding DNA: TGCAGTGCTAGAGGCATAGCTACGCAGTATTTT. It is translated as CSARGIATQYF.

The CDR3 sequence is CASSLQGSVTQYF. The CDR3 DNA reads TGTGCCAGCAGTTTGCAGGGGTCCGTGACCCAGTACTTC. V usage is TRBV12-3 or TRBV12-4 and J usage is TRBJ2-5; maybe TRBD1 (6 bases). V gave up 3 bases and J gave up 7 bases, with 12 bases separating them. The CDR3 extends over 13 amino acids.

The chain is built from TRBV12-3 or TRBV12-4 and TRBJ2-3; D is undetermined. The CDR3 contains 12 residues. Trimming stripped 7 bases from V and 3 bases from J, with 8 bases between. CDR3 sequence: CASNDGTDTQYF. As DNA, the CDR3 is TGTGCCAGCAATGACGGTACAGATACGCAGTATTTT.

J is TRBJ2-7 and V is TRBV7-9; D is possibly TRBD1 (6 bases). Germline-derived CDR1 and CDR2 are SEHNR and FQNEAQ (reference sequence). CDR3 size: 12 residues. V lost 3 bases and J lost 5, with 8 bases in between. The CDR3 DNA is TGTGCCAGCAGCTTTGCAGGGGACGAGCAGTACTTC. Protein: CASSFAGDEQYF.

This clonotype was observed a few times. The J gene is TRBJ2-1, the V gene TRBV29-1; D remains unclear. The CDR3 runs 9 residues. Germline-derived CDR1 and CDR2 are SQVTM and ANQGSEA. Deletions cut 7 bases from V and 12 bases from J, with 10 bases between. The CDR3: CSALPGQFF. As DNA, the CDR3 is TGCAGCGCCCTTCCGGGGCAGTTCTTC.

The chain links TRBV27 to TRBJ2-7; 7 bases align to TRBD1. V shed 5 bases, J shed 5 bases, and the junction held 9 bases outside the gene matches. This CDR3 is built from 14 residues. Germline-derived CDR1 and CDR2 are MNHEY and SMNVEV (reference sequence). Here the CDR3 DNA reads TGTGCCAGCAGTCCCGAGGGGACAGAAAACGAGCAGTACTTC. Translated: CASSPEGTENEQYF.

The gene calls are TRBV27 and TRBJ2-7; 9 bases line up with TRBD1. This CDR3 contains 15 residues. With V trimmed by 5 bases and J by 1 base, 6 bases remained unmatched. From germline, CDR1 is MNHEY and CDR2 SMNVEV (reference sequence). CDR3 residues: CASSPGTGKSYEQYF. CDR3 bases: TGTGCCAGCAGTCCAGGGACAGGGAAATCCTACGAGCAGTACTTC.

This chain uses TRBV11-3 with TRBJ2-1; 8 bases agree with TRBD2. Trimming took 5 bases from V and 4 from J; bases not matched to a gene: 7. The CDR3 has 15 residues. Germline assignment: CDR1 SGHNT and CDR2 YENEEA. CDR3 nucleotides: TGTGCCAGCAGCGACGGCGGCGGGGGGTACAATGAGCAGTTCTTC. Protein: CASSDGGGGYNEQFF.

V gene TRBV7-9 combines with J gene TRBJ2-7, with D unresolved. Germline CDR1 SEHNR, CDR2 FQNEAQ (reference sequence). The CDR3 consists of 12 residues. Trimming took 1 base from V and 6 from J, leaving 7 bases between them. This CDR3 is CASSLGSVEQYF. The CDR3 DNA sequence: TGTGCCAGCAGCTTAGGGTCTGTCGAGCAGTACTTC.

This chain joins TRBV29-1 and TRBJ2-7; D possibly corresponds to TRBD2 (6 bases). The CDR3 extends over 14 amino acids. Between the trimmed V and J ends, which lost 4 bases and 3 bases, there was a span of 16 bases. The germline V gene encodes CDR1 SQVTM and CDR2 ANQGSEA. This CDR3 reads CSVVGGDTYYEQYF. CDR3 nucleotide sequence: TGCAGCGTTGTGGGCGGGGATACATACTACGAGCAGTACTTC.

CDR3 bases: TGTGCCAGCAGCCCACTTAGGGAGCAGTACTTC. This translates into CASSPLREQYF. The gene calls are TRBV28 and TRBJ2-7; D not certain. With 6 bases removed from V and 7 bases from J, the gap between germline ends came to 10 bases. CDR3 length: 11 residues. Germline V gene lookup returns CDR1 MDHEN and CDR2 SYDVKM.

CDR3 sequence (DNA): TGTGCCAGCAGTTTCCAGGGTTCGGGCGATGGCTACACCTTC. It encodes CASSFQGSGDGYTF. This rearrangement joins TRBV27 to TRBJ1-2; D possibly corresponds to TRBD1 (5 bases). Germline V gene sequence: CDR1 MNHEY, CDR2 SMNVEV (reference sequence). The CDR3 length is 14 residues. V lost 3 bases and J lost 6, with 14 bases in between.

The chain links TRBV20-1 to TRBJ1-2, with 10 bases identical to TRBD1. Germline V CDR1 and CDR2: DFQATT, SNEGSKA (reference sequence). The CDR3 spans 14 residues. J lost 4 bases, V lost 3 bases, and 5 bases had no gene match. Here the CDR3 DNA reads TGCAGTGCTAGCATGGGACAGGGGCCCTATGGCTACACCTTC. Residues: CSASMGQGPYGYTF.

The CDR3 region has the DNA TGCAGCGTGTTGAATTTACCGGGACAGGGGGCTTGGGAGCAGTACTTC. Translation: CSVLNLPGQGAWEQYF. The gene calls are TRBV29-1 and TRBJ2-7; 12 bases match TRBD1. CDR3 length: 16 amino acids. The trim removed 6 bases at V and 7 bases at J, leaving 16 bases unmatched. CDR1 SQVTM and CDR2 ANQGSEA come from the germline V gene.

The V call is TRBV10-3, the J call TRBJ2-7, with D tentatively TRBD1 (6 bases). Germline values: CDR1 ENHRY, CDR2 SYGVKD. The V end was cut by 6 bases, the J end by 0 bases, with 12 bases between. This CDR3 spans 14 amino acids. The CDR3 DNA sequence: TGTGCCATCAGCAGGGACAAGAGCTCCTACGAGCAGTACTTC. It encodes CAISRDKSSYEQYF.

This chain links TRBV4-1 with TRBJ2-3; D unresolved. The CDR3 contains 14 residues. Per the germline V gene, CDR1 is MGHRA and CDR2 is YSYEKL. The V gene lost 0 bases and the J gene lost 5 bases, with 9 bases spanning the gap. As DNA, the CDR3 is TGCGCCAGCAGCCAAGATCCACGCGGAGATACGCAGTATTTT. It encodes CASSQDPRGDTQYF.

The V gene is TRBV14, the J gene TRBJ2-1, with 9 bases fitting TRBD2. V shed 3 bases, J shed 3 bases, and the junction held 9 bases outside the gene matches. The CDR3 is 17 amino acids. From germline, CDR1 is SGHDN and CDR2 FVKESK. The chain's CDR3 is CASSQLGGTSIYNEQFF. DNA for the CDR3: TGTGCCAGCAGCCAGCTAGGAGGGACTAGCATCTACAATGAGCAGTTCTTC.

The chain recombines TRBV7-9 with TRBJ2-4; maybe TRBD2 (5 bases). Trimming shortened V by 5 bases and J by 7 bases, and 15 bases separated the two germline ends. The germline V gene has CDR1 SEHNR and CDR2 FQNEAQ (reference sequence). This CDR3 region has 14 residues. Written as DNA, the CDR3 is TGTGCCAGCAGCCAGGACTCCTGGAGGAACATTCAGTACTTC. Protein sequence: CASSQDSWRNIQYF.